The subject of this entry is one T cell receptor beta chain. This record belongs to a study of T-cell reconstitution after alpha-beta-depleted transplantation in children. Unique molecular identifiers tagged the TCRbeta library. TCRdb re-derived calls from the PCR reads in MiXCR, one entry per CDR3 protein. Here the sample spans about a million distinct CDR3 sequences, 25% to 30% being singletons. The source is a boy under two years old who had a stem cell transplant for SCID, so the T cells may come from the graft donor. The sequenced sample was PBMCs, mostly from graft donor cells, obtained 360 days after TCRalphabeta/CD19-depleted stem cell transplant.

CDR3 region: CSARDQGLGSETQYF. The CDR3 DNA follows: TGCAGTGCTAGAGATCAGGGACTAGGGAGTGAGACCCAGTACTTC. The chain has TRBV20-1 and TRBJ2-5; 8 nucleotides agree with TRBD2. The CDR3 spans 15 residues. J gave up 5 bases and V 0 bases, and 8 bases lay outside the gene matches. Germline V gives CDR1 DFQATT, CDR2 SNEGSKA (reference sequence).